A selection of T cell receptor beta chains follows, all from one sample in a study of blood T cell repertoires in COVID-19. Sequencing used immunoSEQ multiplex PCR; TCRdb keeps in-frame clones, though not all of them. The sample includes about 99,000 clones, roughly 84% of them seen just once. What was sequenced was peripheral blood. Source of these receptors: an older man with active or convalescent COVID-19. Both conserved end residues are part of each CDR3. D genes are given only for firm matches. Only some rows state a clone size, as once, few, many or a class for expanded clones.

TRBJ1-2	TRBV5-5	many	NA	CASSPFAGRDYGYTF
TRBJ1-4	TRBV6-1	NA	NA	CASSEARTPATNEKLFF
TRBJ1-2	TRBV7-2	few	TRBD1	CASSWTGVTGSYTF
TRBJ2-7	TRBV6-6	NA	TRBD1	CASSYRGTGSYEQYF
TRBJ2-6	TRBV30	NA	NA	CAWVHPGANVLTF
TRBJ1-2	TRBV14	NA	NA	CASSHIPPRASYGYTF
TRBJ2-5	TRBV19	NA	TRBD2	CASSPGTSVRETQYF
TRBJ1-3	TRBV6-5	once	NA	CASSYSPLSSGNTIYF
TRBJ1-2	TRBV28	NA	NA	CATQARLGAYGYTF
TRBJ1-3	TRBV6-2/TRBV6-3	NA	NA	CASSLELRNTIYF
TRBJ1-3	TRBV14	NA	NA	CASSPPGNSGNTIYF
TRBJ2-3	TRBV5-1	NA	NA	CASSLGGISDTQYF
TRBJ2-1	TRBV5-5	NA	TRBD2	CASSILAGGLLSSYNEQFF
TRBJ1-2	TRBV5-1	once	NA	CASSLDGTRFYGYTF
TRBJ1-2	TRBV10-3	NA	TRBD1	CAIRSGQMGGYTF
TRBJ2-5	TRBV30	NA	NA	CAWKMQGETQYF
TRBJ2-7	TRBV5-1	NA	TRBD1	CASSTDRGVHEQYF
TRBJ2-2	TRBV6-1	NA	TRBD1	CASSEAGTVAGELFF
TRBJ2-2	TRBV30	NA	NA	CAWSVRGTGELFF
TRBJ1-1	TRBV7-9	NA	NA	CASSYRVVDTEAFF
TRBJ1-1	TRBV9	NA	NA	CASSEGTGGAGTEAFF
TRBJ1-1	TRBV29-1	NA	NA	CSVESGDTEAFF
TRBJ2-7	TRBV28	NA	TRBD1	CASRQGGYEQYF
TRBJ1-1	TRBV12-3/TRBV12-4	NA	NA	CASSRGRTEAFF
TRBJ1-4	TRBV30	NA	TRBD1	CAWNRDRGIGKLFF
TRBJ1-2	TRBV5-1	once	NA	CASSYNTEGFYGYTF
TRBJ2-2	TRBV5-4	NA	NA	CASSLGQTDTGELFF
TRBJ2-3	TRBV5-4	NA	TRBD2	CASSLGSGGDTDTQYF
TRBJ2-1	TRBV20-1	NA	NA	CSASSRTTPNNEQFF
TRBJ1-6	TRBV6-6	NA	TRBD1	CASIERGQGDSPLHF
TRBJ2-1	TRBV7-3	NA	TRBD2	CASSLRASGGSRYYNEQFF
TRBJ2-5	TRBV28	NA	TRBD1	CASSSPQGAAETQYF
TRBJ1-6	TRBV9	NA	NA	CASSVGAGRTSPLHF
TRBJ1-5	TRBV5-6	NA	NA	CASSLVGGGQPQHF
TRBJ2-5	TRBV30	NA	NA	CAWSSSSETQYF